Listed here is a single TCR beta chain. This clone's antigen is unknown. Base qualities were left out, and no much larger clone turns up one base away. The receptor library was made with PCR. TCRdb shows the sequencer as Illumina HiSeq 2000. TCRdb cleaned the public reads at Q25 with fastp, built clones with MiXCR and kept in-frame beta chains. Entries are consolidated by CDR3 protein sequence, retaining the most common genes and DNA. The sample includes roughly 20,000 distinct CDR3 sequences, with about two fifths observed a single time. Together, the top ten hold under 12% of the sample. Trimming takes 2 bases from V and 11 bases from J, and the germline ends sit 24 bases apart. The CDR3, from cysteine to phenylalanine, totals 16 residues. The CDR3 DNA has 48 bases and is translated from base 1. Sequences SGHVS (CDR1) and FNYEAQ (CDR2) are obtained from the germline V gene. The sample belongs to a study of tumor-infiltrating lymphocytes in oesophageal squamous cell carcinoma (dated by TCRdb to the mid-2010s).

Sequencing input: normal esophageal tissue next to the tumor. This receptor was identified in a male donor with esophageal squamous cell carcinoma. The sequence joins TRBV7-6 to TRBJ2-5, with TRBD2 as a weak D call on 5 bases. CDR3 reads: CASSLIGVSSYNEQYF. The DNA sequence is as follows: TGTGCCAGCAGCTTAATCGGGGTGAGCTCCTACAATGAGCAGTACTTC.